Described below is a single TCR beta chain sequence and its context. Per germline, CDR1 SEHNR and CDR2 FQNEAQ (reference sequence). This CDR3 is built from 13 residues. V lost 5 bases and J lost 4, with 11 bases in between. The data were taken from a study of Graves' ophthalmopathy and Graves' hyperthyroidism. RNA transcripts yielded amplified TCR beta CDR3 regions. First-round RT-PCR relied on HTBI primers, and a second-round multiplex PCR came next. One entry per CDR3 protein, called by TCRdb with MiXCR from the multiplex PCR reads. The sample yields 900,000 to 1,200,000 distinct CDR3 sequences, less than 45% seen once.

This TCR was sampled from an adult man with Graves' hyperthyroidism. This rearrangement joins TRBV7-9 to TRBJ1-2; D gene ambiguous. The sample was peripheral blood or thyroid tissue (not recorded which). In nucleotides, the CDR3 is TGTGCCAGCAGCCACGGACCGGCCTATGGCTACACCTTC. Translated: CASSHGPAYGYTF.